The subject of this entry is one T cell receptor beta chain. The sample is drawn from a study of blood T cell repertoires in COVID-19. The wider study: Samples of COVID-19 (acute and convalescent) were obtained from the United States, Italy and Spain. T cells, B-cell-depleted T cells, or PBMCs provided the cDNA or gDNA that served as material.

Clones were sequenced by immunoSEQ multiplex PCR, and TCRdb holds only the in-frame ones, with some missing. In the table there are 80,000 to 100,000 clones, approximately 91% of which are singletons. Germline V gene data show CDR1 as SGHVS and CDR2 as FNYEAQ. CDR3 length equals 19 residues. Trimming took 0 bases from V and 2 from J, leaving 22 bases between them. The sequence came from a human donor with active COVID-19. The donor label of this sample is uncertain. The V and J genes are TRBV7-6 and TRBJ2-5; a possible D gene is TRBD2 (7 bases). The sample consisted of peripheral blood. CDR3 in DNA: TGTGCCAGCAGCTTAGCGGGCGGGGGCCTGGGCCGGGGGCAAGAGACCCAGTACTTC. It codes for CASSLAGGGLGRGQETQYF.